The present TCR beta chain was sequenced within a study of shared clonotypes between healthy human individuals. Study-wide points: Relative to memory subsets, naive subsets generally showed larger estimated richness.

Turning to this clone: No antigen is known for it.

Germline V lookup: CDR1 MNHEY, CDR2 SMNVEV (reference sequence). After removal of 5 bases from V and 2 bases from J, the junction contained 5 bases not matched to a gene. The CDR3 is made up of 15 amino acids. Samples underwent the assay at deep level. Profiled with immunoSEQ multiplex PCR; TCRdb holds only in-frame clones, not every one. The sample contains roughly 2.5 million clones, over 85% of which appear only once. The rearrangement uses TRBV27 and TRBJ1-5; 8 positions match TRBD1. Sequencing was performed on naive CD4+ T cells sorted from blood. Subset specified: CD45RA+ positively selected. The clonotype comes from a man between 18 and 29 years old in good health. The CDR3 loop reads CASSGGQGGNQPQHF. CDR3 sequence (DNA): TGTGCCAGCAGTGGCGGACAGGGAGGCAATCAGCCCCAGCATTTT.